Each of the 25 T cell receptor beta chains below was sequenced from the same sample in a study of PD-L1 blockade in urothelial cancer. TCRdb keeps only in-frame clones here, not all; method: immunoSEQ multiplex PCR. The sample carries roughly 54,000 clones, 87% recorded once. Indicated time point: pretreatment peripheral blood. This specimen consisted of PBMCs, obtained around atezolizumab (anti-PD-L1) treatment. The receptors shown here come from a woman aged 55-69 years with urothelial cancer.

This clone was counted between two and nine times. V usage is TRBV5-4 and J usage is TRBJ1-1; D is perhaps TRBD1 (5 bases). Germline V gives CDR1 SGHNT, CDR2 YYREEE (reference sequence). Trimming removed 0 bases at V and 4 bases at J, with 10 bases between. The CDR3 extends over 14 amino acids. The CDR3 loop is CASSLVQGGTEAFF. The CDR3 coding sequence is TGTGCCAGCAGCTTGGTTCAGGGAGGCACTGAAGCTTTCTTT.

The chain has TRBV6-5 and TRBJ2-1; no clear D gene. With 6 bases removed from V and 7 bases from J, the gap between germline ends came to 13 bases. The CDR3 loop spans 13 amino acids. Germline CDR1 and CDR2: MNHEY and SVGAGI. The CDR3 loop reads CASSELQRNEQFF. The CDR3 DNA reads TGTGCCAGCAGCGAACTTCAGCGTAATGAGCAGTTCTTC.

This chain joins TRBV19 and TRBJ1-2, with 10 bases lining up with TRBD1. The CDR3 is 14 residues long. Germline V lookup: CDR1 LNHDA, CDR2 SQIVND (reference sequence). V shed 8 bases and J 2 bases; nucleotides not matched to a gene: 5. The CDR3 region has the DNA TGTGCCAGTCGAAGGACAGGGGGAAACTATGGCTACACCTTC. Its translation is CASRRTGGNYGYTF.

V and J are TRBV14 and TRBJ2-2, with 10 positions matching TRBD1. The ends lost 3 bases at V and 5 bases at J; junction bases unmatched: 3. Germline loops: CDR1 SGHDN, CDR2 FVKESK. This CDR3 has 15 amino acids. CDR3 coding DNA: TGTGCCAGCAGCCACCGGGACAGGGGTACCGGGGAGCTGTTTTTT. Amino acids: CASSHRDRGTGELFF.

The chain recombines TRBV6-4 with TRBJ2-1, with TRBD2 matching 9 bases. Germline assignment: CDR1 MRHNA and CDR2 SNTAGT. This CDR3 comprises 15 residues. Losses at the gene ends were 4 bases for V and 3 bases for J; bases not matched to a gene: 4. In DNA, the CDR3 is TGTGCCAGCAGTGCTCTAGCGGGAAGCTACAATGAGCAGTTCTTC. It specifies CASSALAGSYNEQFF.

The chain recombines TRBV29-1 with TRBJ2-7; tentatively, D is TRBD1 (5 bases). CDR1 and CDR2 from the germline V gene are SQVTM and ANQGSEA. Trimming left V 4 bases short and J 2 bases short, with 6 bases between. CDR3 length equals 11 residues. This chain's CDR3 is CSVGTPYEQYF. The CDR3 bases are TGCAGCGTTGGGACACCCTACGAGCAGTACTTC.

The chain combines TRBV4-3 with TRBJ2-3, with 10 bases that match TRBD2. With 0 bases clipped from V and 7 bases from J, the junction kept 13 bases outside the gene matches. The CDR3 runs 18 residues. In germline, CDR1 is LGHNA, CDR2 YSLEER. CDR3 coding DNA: TGCGCCAGCAGCCAAGATCCCCAGGGTAGCGGGAGGTCCCATACGCAGTATTTT. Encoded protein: CASSQDPQGSGRSHTQYF.

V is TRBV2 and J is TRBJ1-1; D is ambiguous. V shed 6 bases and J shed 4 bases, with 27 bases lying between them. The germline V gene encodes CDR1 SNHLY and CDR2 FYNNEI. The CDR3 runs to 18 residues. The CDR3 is CASSPFGRERSVGTEAFF. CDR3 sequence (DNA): TGTGCCAGCAGCCCCTTTGGGAGGGAAAGGAGTGTAGGCACTGAAGCTTTCTTT.

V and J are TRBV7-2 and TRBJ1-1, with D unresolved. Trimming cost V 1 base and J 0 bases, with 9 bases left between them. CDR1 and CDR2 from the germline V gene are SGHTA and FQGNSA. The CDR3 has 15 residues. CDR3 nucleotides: TGTGCCAGCAGCTTAGGCCAGAACATGAACACTGAAGCTTTCTTT. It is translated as CASSLGQNMNTEAFF.

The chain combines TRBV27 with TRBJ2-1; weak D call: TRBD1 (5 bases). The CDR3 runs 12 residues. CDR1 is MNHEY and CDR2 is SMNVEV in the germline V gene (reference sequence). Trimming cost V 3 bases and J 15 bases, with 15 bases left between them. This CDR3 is CASSLVPGPVFF. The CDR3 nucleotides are TGTGCCAGCAGTTTGGTCCCAGGGCCTGTGTTCTTC.

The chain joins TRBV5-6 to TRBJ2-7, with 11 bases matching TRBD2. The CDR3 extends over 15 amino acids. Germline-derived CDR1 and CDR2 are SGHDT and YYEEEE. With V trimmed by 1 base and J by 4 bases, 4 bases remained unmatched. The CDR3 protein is CASSLSSGGRYEQYF. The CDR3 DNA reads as TGTGCCAGCAGCTTGTCTAGCGGGGGGAGATACGAGCAGTACTTC.

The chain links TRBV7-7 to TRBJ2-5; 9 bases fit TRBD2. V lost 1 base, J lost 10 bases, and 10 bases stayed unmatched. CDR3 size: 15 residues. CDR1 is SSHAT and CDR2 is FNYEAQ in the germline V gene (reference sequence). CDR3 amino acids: CASSLEAGGPRDQYF. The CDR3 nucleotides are TGTGCCAGCAGCTTAGAAGCGGGAGGACCCAGGGACCAGTACTTC.

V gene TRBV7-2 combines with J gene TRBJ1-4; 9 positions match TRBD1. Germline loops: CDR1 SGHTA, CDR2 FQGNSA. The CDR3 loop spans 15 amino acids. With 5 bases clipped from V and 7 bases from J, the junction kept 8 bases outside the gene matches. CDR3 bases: TGTGCCAGCAGCCCACAGGGGGCGCGAGGTGAAAAACTGTTTTTT. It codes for CASSPQGARGEKLFF.

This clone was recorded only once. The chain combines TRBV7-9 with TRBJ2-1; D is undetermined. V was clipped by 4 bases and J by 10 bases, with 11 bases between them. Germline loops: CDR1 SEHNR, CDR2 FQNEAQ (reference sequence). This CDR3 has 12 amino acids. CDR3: CASSSRLGEQFF. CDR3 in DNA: TGTGCCAGCAGCTCCCGGCTCGGGGAGCAGTTCTTC. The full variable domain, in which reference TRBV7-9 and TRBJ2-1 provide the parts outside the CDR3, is DTGVSQNPRHKITKRGQNVTFRCDPISEHNRLYWYRQTLGQGPEFLTYFQNEAQLEKSRLLSDRFSAERPKGSFSTLEIQRTEQGDSAMYLCASSSRLGEQFFGPGTRLTVL.

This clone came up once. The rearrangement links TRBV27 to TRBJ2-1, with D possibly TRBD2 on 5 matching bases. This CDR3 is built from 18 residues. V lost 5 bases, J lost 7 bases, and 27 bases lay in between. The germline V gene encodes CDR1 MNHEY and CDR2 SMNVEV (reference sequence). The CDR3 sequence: CASSTLSPSERIQNEQFF. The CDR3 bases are TGTGCCAGCAGTACATTATCCCCCTCTGAGCGGATCCAAAATGAGCAGTTCTTC.

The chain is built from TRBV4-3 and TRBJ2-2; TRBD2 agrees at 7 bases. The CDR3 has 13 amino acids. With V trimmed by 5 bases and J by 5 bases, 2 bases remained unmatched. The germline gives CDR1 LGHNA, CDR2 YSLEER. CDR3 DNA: TGCGCCAGCAGCAGGGGAGGGACCGGGGAGCTGTTTTTT. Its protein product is CASSRGGTGELFF.

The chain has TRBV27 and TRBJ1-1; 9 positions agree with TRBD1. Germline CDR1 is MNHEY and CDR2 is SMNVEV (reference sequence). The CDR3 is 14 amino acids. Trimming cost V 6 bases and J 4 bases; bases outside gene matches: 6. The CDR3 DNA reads TGTGCCAGCAGCATATCGACAGGGGGCACTGAAGCTTTCTTT. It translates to CASSISTGGTEAFF.

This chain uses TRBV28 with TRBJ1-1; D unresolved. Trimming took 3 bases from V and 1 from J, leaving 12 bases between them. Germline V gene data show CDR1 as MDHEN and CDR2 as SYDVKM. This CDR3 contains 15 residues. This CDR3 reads CASSFSGKPNTEAFF. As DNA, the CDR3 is TGTGCCAGCAGTTTTTCGGGGAAACCGAACACTGAAGCTTTCTTT.

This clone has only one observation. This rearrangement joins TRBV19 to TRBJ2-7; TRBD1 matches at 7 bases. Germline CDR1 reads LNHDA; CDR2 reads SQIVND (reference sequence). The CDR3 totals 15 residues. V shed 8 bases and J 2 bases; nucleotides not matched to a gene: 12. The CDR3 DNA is TGTGCCAGTGGACTCCCTGACAGGGCGCCCTACGAGCAGTACTTC. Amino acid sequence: CASGLPDRAPYEQYF.

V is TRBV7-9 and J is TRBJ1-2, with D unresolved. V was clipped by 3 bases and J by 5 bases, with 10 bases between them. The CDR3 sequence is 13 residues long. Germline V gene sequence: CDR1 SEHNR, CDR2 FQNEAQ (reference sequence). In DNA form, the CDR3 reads TGTGCCAGCAGCTTCGAACTGATTTATGGCTACACCTTC. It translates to CASSFELIYGYTF.

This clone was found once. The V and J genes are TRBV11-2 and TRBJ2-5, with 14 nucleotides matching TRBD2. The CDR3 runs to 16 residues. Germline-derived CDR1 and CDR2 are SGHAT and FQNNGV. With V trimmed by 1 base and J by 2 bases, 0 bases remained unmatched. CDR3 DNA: TGTGCCAGCAGCTTAGGACTAGCGGGGGGGCAAGAGACCCAGTACTTC. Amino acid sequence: CASSLGLAGGQETQYF.

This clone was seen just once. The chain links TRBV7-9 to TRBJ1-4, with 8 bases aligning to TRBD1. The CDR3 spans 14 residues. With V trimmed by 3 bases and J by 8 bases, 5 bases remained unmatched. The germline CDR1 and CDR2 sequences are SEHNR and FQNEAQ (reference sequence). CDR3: CASSLQGASEKLFF. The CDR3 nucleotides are TGTGCCAGCAGCTTGCAGGGGGCATCCGAAAAACTGTTTTTT.

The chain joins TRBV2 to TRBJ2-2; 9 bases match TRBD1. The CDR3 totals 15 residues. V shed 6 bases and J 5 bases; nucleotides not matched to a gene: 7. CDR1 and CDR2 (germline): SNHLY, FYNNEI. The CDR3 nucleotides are TGTGCCAGCAGCTTTCGACAGGGGGAAACCGGGGAGCTGTTTTTT. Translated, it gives CASSFRQGETGELFF.

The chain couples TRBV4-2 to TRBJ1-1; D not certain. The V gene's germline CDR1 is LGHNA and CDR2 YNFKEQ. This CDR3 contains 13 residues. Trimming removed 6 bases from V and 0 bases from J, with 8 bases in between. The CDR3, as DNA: TGTGCCAGCAGAGCAGGCCTGAACACTGAAGCTTTCTTT. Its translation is CASRAGLNTEAFF.

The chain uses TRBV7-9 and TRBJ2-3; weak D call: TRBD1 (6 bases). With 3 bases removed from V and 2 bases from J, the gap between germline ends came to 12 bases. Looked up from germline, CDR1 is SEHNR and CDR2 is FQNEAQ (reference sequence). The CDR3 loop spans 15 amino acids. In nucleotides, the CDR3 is TGTGCCAGCAGCTTCGTGCAGGGGCTCACAGATACGCAGTATTTT. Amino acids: CASSFVQGLTDTQYF.